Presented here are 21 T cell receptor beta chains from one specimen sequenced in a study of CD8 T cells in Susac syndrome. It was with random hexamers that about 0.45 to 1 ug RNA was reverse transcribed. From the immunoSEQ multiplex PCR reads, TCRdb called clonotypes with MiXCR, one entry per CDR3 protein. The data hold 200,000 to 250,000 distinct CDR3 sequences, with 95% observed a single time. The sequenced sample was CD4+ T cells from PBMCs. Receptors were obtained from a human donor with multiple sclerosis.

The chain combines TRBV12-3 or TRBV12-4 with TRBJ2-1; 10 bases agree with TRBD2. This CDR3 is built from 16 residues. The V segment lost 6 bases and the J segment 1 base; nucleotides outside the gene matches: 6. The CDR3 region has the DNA TGTGCCAGCAGAAACCCAGCGGGAGGGTCCTACAATGAGCAGTTCTTC. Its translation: CASRNPAGGSYNEQFF.

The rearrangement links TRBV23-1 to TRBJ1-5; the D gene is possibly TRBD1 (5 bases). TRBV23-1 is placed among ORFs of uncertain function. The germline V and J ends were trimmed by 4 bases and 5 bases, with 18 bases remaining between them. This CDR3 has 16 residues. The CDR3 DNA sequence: TGCGCCAGCAGTCCCAATATAAGGGTGGGGGATCAGCCCCAGCATTTT. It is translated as CASSPNIRVGDQPQHF.

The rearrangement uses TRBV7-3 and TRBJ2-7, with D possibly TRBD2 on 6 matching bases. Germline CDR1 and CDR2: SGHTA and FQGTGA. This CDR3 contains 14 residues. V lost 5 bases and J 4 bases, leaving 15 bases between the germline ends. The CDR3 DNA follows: TGTGCCAGCAGCCTTTACGGGAGTCAATACGAGCAGTACTTC. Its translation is CASSLYGSQYEQYF.

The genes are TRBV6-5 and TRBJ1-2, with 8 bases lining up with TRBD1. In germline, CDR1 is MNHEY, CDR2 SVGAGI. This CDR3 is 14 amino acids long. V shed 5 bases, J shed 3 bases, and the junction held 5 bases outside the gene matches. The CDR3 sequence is CASSRTGWDYGYTF. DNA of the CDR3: TGTGCCAGCAGTCGGACAGGGTGGGACTATGGCTACACCTTC.

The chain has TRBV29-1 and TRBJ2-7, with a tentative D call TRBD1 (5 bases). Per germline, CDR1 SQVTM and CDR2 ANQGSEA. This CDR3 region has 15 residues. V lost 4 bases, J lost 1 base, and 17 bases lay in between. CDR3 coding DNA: TGCAGCGTTGGGGATCTTCAGGGCTTGTCCTACGAGCAGTACTTC. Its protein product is CSVGDLQGLSYEQYF.

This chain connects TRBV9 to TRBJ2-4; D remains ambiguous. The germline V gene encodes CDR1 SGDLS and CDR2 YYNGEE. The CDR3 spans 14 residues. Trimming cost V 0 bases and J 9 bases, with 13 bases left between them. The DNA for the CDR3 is TGTGCCAGCAGCGTAGGGACCCGAGAAGTCATTCAGTACTTC. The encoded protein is CASSVGTREVIQYF.

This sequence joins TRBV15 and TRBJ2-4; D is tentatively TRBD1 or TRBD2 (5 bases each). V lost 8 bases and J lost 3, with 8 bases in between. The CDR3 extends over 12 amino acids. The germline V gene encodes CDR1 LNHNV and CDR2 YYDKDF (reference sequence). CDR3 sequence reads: CATGTVKNIQYF. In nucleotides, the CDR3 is TGTGCCACCGGGACGGTCAAAAACATTCAGTACTTC.

In DNA form, the CDR3 reads TGCGCCAGCAGCCAAGAAGGACAGGCGGCCGGTGGCTACACCTTC. Its translation is CASSQEGQAAGGYTF. This chain joins TRBV4-1 and TRBJ1-2; 7 bases agree with TRBD1. The CDR3 sequence is 15 residues long. The J segment lost 7 bases and the V segment lost 0 bases, leaving 8 bases of the junction unmatched. The V gene's germline CDR1 is MGHRA and CDR2 YSYEKL.

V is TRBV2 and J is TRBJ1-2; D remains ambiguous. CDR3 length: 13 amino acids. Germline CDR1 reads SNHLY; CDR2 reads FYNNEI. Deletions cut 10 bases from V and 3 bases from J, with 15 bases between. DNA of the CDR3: TGTGCCACCAGCAGAGCAGGCGACTATGGCTACACCTTC. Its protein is CATSRAGDYGYTF. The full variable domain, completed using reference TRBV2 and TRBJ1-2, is EPEVTQTPSHQVTQMGQEVILRCVPISNHLYFYWYRQILGQKVEFLVSFYNNEISEKSEIFDDQFSVERPDGSNFTLKIRSTKLEDSAMYFCATSRAGDYGYTFGSGTRLTVV.

CDR3 DNA: TGTGCCAGCAGCTTAGCCGGGACAGCAGCAACTAATGAAAAACTGTTTTTT. It codes for CASSLAGTAATNEKLFF. The rearrangement joins TRBV7-8 to TRBJ1-4, with 7 bases identical to TRBD1. V dropped 0 bases and J dropped 0; count of bases not matched to a gene: 4. This CDR3 is 17 amino acids long. Germline-derived CDR1 and CDR2 are SGHVS and FQNEAQ.

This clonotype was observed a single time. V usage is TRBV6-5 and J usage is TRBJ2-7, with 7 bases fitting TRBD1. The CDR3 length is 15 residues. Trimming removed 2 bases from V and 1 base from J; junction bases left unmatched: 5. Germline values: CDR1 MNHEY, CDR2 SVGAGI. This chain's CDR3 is CASSYGDSDSYEQYF. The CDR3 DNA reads TGTGCCAGCAGTTACGGGGACAGTGATTCCTACGAGCAGTACTTC.

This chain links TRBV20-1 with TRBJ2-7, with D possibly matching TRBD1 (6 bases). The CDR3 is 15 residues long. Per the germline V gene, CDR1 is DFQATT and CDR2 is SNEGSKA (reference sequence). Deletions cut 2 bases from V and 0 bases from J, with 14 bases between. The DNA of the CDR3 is TGCAGTGCTAGACCCGACAGGCTGAGCTCCTACGAGCAGTACTTC. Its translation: CSARPDRLSSYEQYF.

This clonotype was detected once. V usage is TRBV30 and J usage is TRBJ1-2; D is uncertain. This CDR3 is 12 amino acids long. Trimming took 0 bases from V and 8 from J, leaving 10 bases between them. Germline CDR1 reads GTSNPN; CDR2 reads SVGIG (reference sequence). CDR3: CAWSVHSGGYTF. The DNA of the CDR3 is TGTGCCTGGAGTGTTCATAGTGGGGGCTACACCTTC.

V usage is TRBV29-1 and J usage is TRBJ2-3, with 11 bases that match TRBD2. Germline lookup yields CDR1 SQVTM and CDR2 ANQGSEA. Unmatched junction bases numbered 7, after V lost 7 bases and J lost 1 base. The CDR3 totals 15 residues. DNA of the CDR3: TGCAGCGCTAGACTAGCGGGGATTGGCACAGATACGCAGTATTTT. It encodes CSARLAGIGTDTQYF.

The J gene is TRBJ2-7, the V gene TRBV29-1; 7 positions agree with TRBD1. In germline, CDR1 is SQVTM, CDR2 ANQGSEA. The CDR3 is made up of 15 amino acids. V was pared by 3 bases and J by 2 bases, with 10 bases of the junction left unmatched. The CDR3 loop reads CSVDIYRTGTYEQYF. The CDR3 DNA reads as TGCAGCGTTGATATTTATCGGACAGGTACCTACGAGCAGTACTTC.

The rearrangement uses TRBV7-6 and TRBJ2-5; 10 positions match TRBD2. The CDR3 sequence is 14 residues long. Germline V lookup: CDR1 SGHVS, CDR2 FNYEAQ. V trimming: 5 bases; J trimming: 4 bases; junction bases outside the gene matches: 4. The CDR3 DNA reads TGTGCCAGCAGCCCTAGCGGGAGCGCAGAGACCCAGTACTTC. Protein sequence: CASSPSGSAETQYF.

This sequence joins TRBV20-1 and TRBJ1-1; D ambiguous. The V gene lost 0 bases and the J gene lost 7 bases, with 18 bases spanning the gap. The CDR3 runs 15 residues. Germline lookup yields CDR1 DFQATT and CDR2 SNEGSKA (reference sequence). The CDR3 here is CSARDLGAPQSEAFF. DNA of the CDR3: TGCAGTGCTAGAGATCTGGGAGCCCCCCAGAGTGAAGCTTTCTTT.

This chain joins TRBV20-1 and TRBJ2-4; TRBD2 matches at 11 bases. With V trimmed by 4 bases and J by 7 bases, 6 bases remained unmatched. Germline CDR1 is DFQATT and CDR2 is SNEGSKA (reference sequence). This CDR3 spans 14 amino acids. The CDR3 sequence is CSATLAGVVNIQYF. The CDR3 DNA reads TGCAGTGCTACACTAGCGGGAGTGGTGAACATTCAGTACTTC.

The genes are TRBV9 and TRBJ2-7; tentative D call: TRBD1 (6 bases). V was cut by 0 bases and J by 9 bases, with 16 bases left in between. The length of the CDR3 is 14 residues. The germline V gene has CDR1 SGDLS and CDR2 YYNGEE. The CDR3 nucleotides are TGTGCCAGCAGCGTAGATAACATGAAGGGGGTGCAGTACTTC. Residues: CASSVDNMKGVQYF.

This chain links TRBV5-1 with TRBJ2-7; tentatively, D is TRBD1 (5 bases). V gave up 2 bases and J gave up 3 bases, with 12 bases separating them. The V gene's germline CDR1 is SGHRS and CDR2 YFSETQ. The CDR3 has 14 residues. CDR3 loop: CASSLQTEHYEQYF. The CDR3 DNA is TGCGCCAGCAGCTTACAGACAGAGCACTACGAGCAGTACTTC.

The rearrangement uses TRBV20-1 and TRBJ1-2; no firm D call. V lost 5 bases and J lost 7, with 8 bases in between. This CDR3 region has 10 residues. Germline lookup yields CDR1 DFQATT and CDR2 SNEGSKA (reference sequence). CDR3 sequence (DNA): TGCAGTGCTTGGCGACCTGGCTACACCTTC. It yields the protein CSAWRPGYTF.